This entry lists 32 T cell receptor beta chains sequenced from one sample in a study of T cells in Graves' hyperthyroidism and ophthalmopathy (dated by TCRdb to about 2019). The library was made by multiplex PCR. The sample was run on an Illumina HiSeq 2000. The TCR beta CDR3 regions were amplified from RNA transcripts. The TCR CDR3 was subjected to a first round of RT-PCR using the HTBI primer set and the Qiagen OneStep RT-PCR kit. The public reads were quality trimmed at Q25 with fastp and then assembled into clones with MiXCR by TCRdb, keeping productive beta chains. Duplicate CDR3 protein sequences are folded into a single record with the most common DNA and genes. Recorded for this sample are hundreds of thousands of distinct CDR3 sequences; 35% to 45% of them occurred a single time. Of the sample, approximately 8.7% is held by the ten largest clones. The source material was blood. The receptor set was obtained from a man between 18 and 35 years old with Graves' hyperthyroidism.

The chain employs TRBV7-2 and TRBJ1-1; TRBD1 agrees at 8 bases. Germline V gene sequence: CDR1 SGHTA, CDR2 FQGNSA. This CDR3 spans 16 amino acids. V shed 5 bases, J shed 1 base, and the junction held 9 bases outside the gene matches. In DNA form, the CDR3 reads TGTGCCAGCAGCCCCGTGACGGGACAGGAGAACACTGAAGCTTTCTTT. It translates to CASSPVTGQENTEAFF.

This clonotype was counted many times. The chain carries TRBV9 and TRBJ1-4; possibly TRBD1 for D (6 bases). Germline loops: CDR1 SGDLS, CDR2 YYNGEE. V was clipped by 4 bases and J by 6 bases, with 13 bases between them. This CDR3 comprises 14 residues. CDR3 nucleotides: TGTGCCAGCAGCTTAGACAGGTCAGATGAAAAACTGTTTTTT. This codes for CASSLDRSDEKLFF.

This clonotype was picked up many times. This chain links TRBV7-2 with TRBJ1-5, with 7 bases identical to TRBD1. This CDR3 region has 17 residues. Unmatched junction bases numbered 16, after V lost 7 bases and J lost 4 bases. CDR1 is SGHTA, CDR2 FQGNSA, per germline. The CDR3, as DNA: TGTGCCAGCACCTTCCCCCGGAGACAGGGACCGAATCAGCCCCAGCATTTT. Protein sequence: CASTFPRRQGPNQPQHF.

This clonotype was observed a handful of times. The chain links TRBV7-6 to TRBJ2-6, with TRBD2 matching 9 bases. The trim removed 5 bases at V and 0 bases at J, leaving 20 bases unmatched. This CDR3 has 22 residues. CDR1 SGHVS and CDR2 FNYEAQ come from the germline V gene. CDR3 in amino acids: CASSRLQNHLAGLSSGANVLTF. DNA of the CDR3: TGTGCCAGCAGCCGACTCCAGAACCACCTAGCGGGATTGAGCTCTGGGGCCAACGTCCTGACTTTC.

This clonotype was counted ten times or more. V and J are TRBV19 and TRBJ2-2; perhaps D is TRBD1 or TRBD2 (5 bases each). Trimming stripped 3 bases from V and 0 bases from J, with 8 bases between. The CDR3 length is 15 residues. The germline V gene encodes CDR1 LNHDA and CDR2 SQIVND (reference sequence). The CDR3 spells CASSMGTANTGELFF. The CDR3 region has the DNA TGTGCCAGTAGTATGGGGACGGCGAACACCGGGGAGCTGTTTTTT. Full variable domain (missing parts from reference TRBV19 and TRBJ2-2): DGGITQSPKYLFRKEGQNVTLSCEQNLNHDAMYWYRQDPGQGLRLIYYSQIVNDFQKGDIAEGYSVSREKKESFPLTVTSAQKNPTAFYLCASSMGTANTGELFFGEGSRLTVL.

J is TRBJ1-3 and V is TRBV20-1; TRBD1 aligns across 7 bases. The CDR3 runs 16 residues. V lost 6 bases and J lost 3; bases outside the gene matches: 14. Germline V lookup: CDR1 DFQATT, CDR2 SNEGSKA (reference sequence). CDR3 nucleotides: TGCAGTGCGAGTCCTAAAAGGGGGCTTGATGGAAACACCATATATTTT. Its protein is CSASPKRGLDGNTIYF.

The chain has TRBV5-6 and TRBJ2-5; D not resolved. The CDR3 is made up of 14 amino acids. V was trimmed by 2 bases and J by 5 bases, leaving 13 bases between them. Germline assignment: CDR1 SGHDT and CDR2 YYEEEE. The CDR3 DNA is TGTGCCAGCAGCTTACGAGGAACAACCGAGACCCAGTACTTC. Amino acid sequence: CASSLRGTTETQYF.

This clonotype was counted only a few times. The V and J genes are TRBV29-1 and TRBJ2-2; D is perhaps TRBD1 (5 bases). With 5 bases removed from V and 4 bases from J, the gap between germline ends came to 14 bases. This CDR3 is built from 14 residues. Germline lookup yields CDR1 SQVTM and CDR2 ANQGSEA. DNA for the CDR3: TGCAGCGTTTTAGACAGTGCGGTCACCGGGGAGCTGTTTTTT. Protein: CSVLDSAVTGELFF.

The chain links TRBV10-3 to TRBJ1-2, with TRBD1 identical over 8 bases. V lost 2 bases and J lost 4; bases outside the gene matches: 6. The CDR3 contains 15 residues. From germline, CDR1 is ENHRY and CDR2 SYGVKD. The CDR3 spells CAISEPGGATYGYTF. The CDR3 bases are TGTGCCATCAGTGAGCCAGGGGGCGCGACCTATGGCTACACCTTC.

This clonotype has more than one count but fewer than ten. The J gene is TRBJ1-4, the V gene TRBV12-3 or TRBV12-4; D is unclear. Trimming left V 7 bases short and J 6 bases short, with 12 bases between. The CDR3 runs to 13 residues. CDR3 region: CASTLDGYEKLFF. Written as DNA, the CDR3 is TGTGCCAGCACCTTGGACGGATATGAAAAACTGTTTTTT.

The DNA of the CDR3 is TGCAGTGCTAGCCTATGGACAGACCAAGAGACCCAGTACTTC. Translation gives CSASLWTDQETQYF. The chain is built from TRBV20-1 and TRBJ2-5, with D possibly TRBD1 on 6 matching bases. Germline-derived CDR1 and CDR2 are DFQATT and SNEGSKA (reference sequence). The CDR3 covers 14 residues. Between the trimmed V and J ends, which lost 3 bases and 0 bases, there was a span of 11 bases.

The V gene is TRBV5-4, the J gene TRBJ2-2, with TRBD2 matching 8 bases. V dropped 4 bases and J dropped 6; count of bases not matched to a gene: 5. Looked up from germline, CDR1 is SGHNT and CDR2 is YYREEE (reference sequence). The CDR3 sequence is 14 residues long. CDR3 DNA: TGTGCCAGCAGCCCCTTCGGGGGGGCCGGGGAGCTGTTTTTT. Residues: CASSPFGGAGELFF. The complete variable domain, with remaining parts taken from reference TRBV5-4 and TRBJ2-2, reads ETGVTQSPTHLIKTRGQQVTLRCSSQSGHNTVSWYQQALGQGPQFIFQYYREEENGRGNFPPRFSGLQFPNYSSELNVNALELDDSALYLCASSPFGGAGELFFGEGSRLTVL.

The rearrangement links TRBV5-1 to TRBJ2-2, with unresolved D. The V end was cut by 0 bases, the J end by 5 bases, with 8 bases between. Germline loops: CDR1 SGHRS, CDR2 YFSETQ. This CDR3 is built from 14 residues. The CDR3 here is CASSLGPITGELFF. The CDR3, as DNA: TGCGCCAGCAGCTTGGGCCCCATAACCGGGGAGCTGTTTTTT.

With respect to this clonotype: This may be a read error: a much more frequent sequence differs by one nucleotide. This chain joins TRBV10-3 and TRBJ2-7; unclear D gene. CDR3 length equals 13 residues. Per germline, CDR1 ENHRY and CDR2 SYGVKD. The V gene lost 6 bases and the J gene lost 4 bases, with 13 bases spanning the gap. The CDR3 protein is CAISDGVVYEQYF. The CDR3 nucleotides are TGTGCCATCAGCGACGGTGTGGTGTACGAGCAGTACTTC.

The rearrangement links TRBV10-2 to TRBJ2-2; D is ambiguous. Trimming left V 6 bases short and J 2 bases short, with 19 bases between. The CDR3 sequence is 17 residues long. Germline V gene data show CDR1 as WSHSY and CDR2 as SAAADI. The CDR3 DNA sequence: TGCGCCAGCAGCCCTCCTCAAGGCTACCTTAACACCGGGGAGCTGTTTTTT. Translation: CASSPPQGYLNTGELFF.

V usage is TRBV6-5 and J usage is TRBJ1-2; 7 nucleotides line up with TRBD1. There are 13 residues in the CDR3. With V trimmed by 3 bases and J by 4 bases, 2 bases remained unmatched. CDR1 and CDR2 from the germline V gene are MNHEY and SVGAGI. The CDR3 protein is CASSYKGAYGYTF. For the CDR3, the DNA is TGTGCCAGCAGTTATAAGGGGGCCTATGGCTACACCTTC.

The gene calls are TRBV19 and TRBJ2-2; 9 nucleotides match TRBD1. Germline V lookup: CDR1 LNHDA, CDR2 SQIVND (reference sequence). V gave up 6 bases and J gave up 7 bases; unmatched junction bases: 12. This CDR3 comprises 16 residues. The chain's CDR3 is CASSNRDREFSGELFF. For the CDR3, the DNA is TGTGCCAGTAGCAATAGGGACAGGGAGTTCAGCGGGGAGCTGTTTTTT.

Only a few counts were recorded for this clonotype. The chain is built from TRBV7-2 and TRBJ2-7; 7 bases are a match to TRBD2. This CDR3 contains 11 residues. Germline V CDR1 and CDR2: SGHTA, FQGNSA. The V and J ends lost 6 bases and 9 bases, in that order; junction bases with no gene match: 5. Here the CDR3 DNA reads TGTGCCAGCAGTCCGGGCGGGGGGCAGTACTTC. Encoded protein: CASSPGGGQYF. The full variable domain, completed using reference TRBV7-2 and TRBJ2-7, is GAGVSQSPSNKVTEKGKDVELRCDPISGHTALYWYRQSLGQGLEFLIYFQGNSAPDKSGLPSDRFSAERTGGSVSTLTIQRTQQEDSAVYLCASSPGGGQYFGPGTRLTVT.

The chain recombines TRBV7-9 with TRBJ2-7, with 7 nucleotides matching TRBD2. The junction had 10 bases not matched to a gene; V was cut back by 11 bases and J by 3 bases. The germline V gene encodes CDR1 SEHNR and CDR2 FQNEAQ (reference sequence). The length of the CDR3 is 13 residues. The CDR3 DNA sequence: TGTGCCTGGAGTGCTGGGGGGGTCTACGAGCAGTACTTC. It encodes CAWSAGGVYEQYF.

With respect to this clonotype: Possible read error: a much larger clone is one base away. The chain recombines TRBV20-1 with TRBJ1-2, with a possible D match to TRBD1 (6 bases). CDR1 DFQATT and CDR2 SNEGSKA come from the germline V gene (reference sequence). This CDR3 is built from 13 residues. DNA for the CDR3: TGCAGTGCTAGAGAGCCGGGACATCTGGGCTACGCCTTC. Translated, it gives CSAREPGHLGYAF.

This clonotype has just a few counts. This chain joins TRBV20-1 and TRBJ2-7; D gene ambiguous. Trimming took off 4 bases at V and 5 bases at J, with 18 bases between the two ends. The CDR3 has 14 amino acids. Germline assignment: CDR1 DFQATT and CDR2 SNEGSKA (reference sequence). CDR3 nucleotide sequence: TGCAGTGCTAACCTCGTGAACAAGGAGCACGAGCAGTACTTC. Its translation is CSANLVNKEHEQYF.

CDR3 DNA sequence: TGTGCCAGCAGTTTACCCCCCCACCCACTATATTTT. Translation: CASSLPPHPLYF. The gene calls are TRBV12-3 or TRBV12-4 and TRBJ1-3; the D is unclear. Deletions cut 2 bases from V and 14 bases from J, with 13 bases between. This CDR3 comprises 12 residues.

The chain uses TRBV4-2 and TRBJ2-7; the D is unclear. Looked up from germline, CDR1 is LGHNA and CDR2 is YNFKEQ. This CDR3 comprises 14 residues. The V end was cut by 1 base, the J end by 0 bases, with 7 bases between. CDR3: CASSQGLISYEQYF. The CDR3 DNA reads TGTGCCAGCAGCCAAGGACTCATCTCCTACGAGCAGTACTTC.

The CDR3 spells CASSLDPRSHFTEAFF. For the CDR3, the DNA is TGTGCCAGCAGCTTAGATCCCCGGAGCCACTTCACTGAAGCTTTCTTT. The J gene is TRBJ1-1, the V gene TRBV7-2; no clear D. Germline lookup yields CDR1 SGHTA and CDR2 FQGNSA. V was shortened by 1 base and J by 4 bases, with 16 bases between the two germline ends. The CDR3 loop spans 16 amino acids.

Remarks on this clonotype: As the CDR3 is not closed by the conserved phenylalanine or tryptophan, this likely results from a read error. It is unclear where the CDR3 begins or ends on the DNA, so no DNA is shown, and the CDR3 is as TCRdb lists it. The chain recombines TRBV2 with TRBJ2-7. Termini included, the CDR3 measures 8 amino acids. Germline V CDR1 and CDR2: SNHLY, FYNNEI. CDR3 sequence reads: CASSRADL.

There are many counts of this clonotype. V is TRBV7-8 and J is TRBJ1-1; D gene uncertain. Germline values: CDR1 SGHVS, CDR2 FQNEAQ. The V and J ends lost 1 base and 0 bases respectively, with 6 bases between them. This CDR3 has 14 amino acids. Here the CDR3 DNA reads TGTGCCAGCAGCTTAGTTTCCCTGAACACTGAAGCTTTCTTT. Protein: CASSLVSLNTEAFF. Complete variable domain (other parts from reference TRBV7-8 and TRBJ1-1): GAGVSQSPRYKVAKRGQDVALRCDPISGHVSLFWYQQALGQGPEFLTYFQNEAQLDKSGLPSDRFFAERPEGSVSTLKIQRTQQEDSAVYLCASSLVSLNTEAFFGQGTRLTVV.

This clonotype was recorded at least ten times. The CDR3 bases are TGTGCCAGCAGCTCACCGCTCCGGGACTTTACAAACACCATATATTTT. This translates into CASSSPLRDFTNTIYF. V is TRBV7-6 and J is TRBJ1-3, with D perhaps matching TRBD1 (5 bases). The germline V gene encodes CDR1 SGHVS and CDR2 FNYEAQ. Trimming removed 4 bases at V and 6 bases at J, with 19 bases between. The CDR3 covers 16 residues.

V usage is TRBV15 and J usage is TRBJ2-2; a possible D gene is TRBD2 (6 bases). This CDR3 has 17 residues. Trimming removed 0 bases from V and 2 bases from J, with 13 bases in between. Looked up from germline, CDR1 is LNHNV and CDR2 is YYDKDF (reference sequence). The CDR3 nucleotides read TGTGCCACCAGCAGAGACGGGAGCTCTGGAAACACCGGGGAGCTGTTTTTT. Translating gives CATSRDGSSGNTGELFF.

Written as DNA, the CDR3 is TGTGCCAGCATCCGGGCTGGGGACACTGAAGCTTTCTTT. It translates to CASIRAGDTEAFF. V is TRBV25-1 and J is TRBJ1-1; D is uncertain. Germline V gives CDR1 MGHDK, CDR2 SYGVNS. Deletions cut 7 bases from V and 3 bases from J, with 12 bases between. The length of the CDR3 is 13 residues.

The V call is TRBV2, the J call TRBJ1-6; no clear D gene. Looked up from germline, CDR1 is SNHLY and CDR2 is FYNNEI. The CDR3 covers 17 residues. Trimming pared 5 bases from V and 2 bases from J, leaving 16 bases between. CDR3 in DNA: TGTGCCAGCAGTTACTCGTGGCGCCCTACCTATAATTCACCCCTCCACTTT. Residues: CASSYSWRPTYNSPLHF.

This clonotype was picked up many times. This chain joins TRBV24-1 and TRBJ2-7; D not certain. CDR1 is KGHDR, CDR2 SFDVKD, per germline. The ends were cut back, 5 bases at V and 2 bases at J, with 9 bases in the middle. The CDR3 totals 13 residues. The CDR3 sequence: CATSGANTYEQYF. The CDR3 nucleotides read TGTGCCACCAGTGGGGCAAATACCTACGAGCAGTACTTC.

In this sample, this clonotype turned up many times. The V call is TRBV29-1, the J call TRBJ1-1; perhaps TRBD1 as D (5 bases). Deletions cut 4 bases from V and 1 base from J, with 13 bases between. Germline values: CDR1 SQVTM, CDR2 ANQGSEA. This CDR3 has 14 amino acids. The CDR3 region is CSVGGGGKNTEAFF. DNA of the CDR3: TGCAGCGTTGGGGGCGGGGGAAAGAACACTGAAGCTTTCTTT. The full variable domain, its missing parts supplied by reference TRBV29-1 and TRBJ1-1, is SAVISQKPSRDICQRGTSLTIQCQVDSQVTMMFWYRQQPGQSLTLIATANQGSEATYESGFVIDKFPISRPNLTFSTLTVSNMSPEDSSIYLCSVGGGGKNTEAFFGQGTRLTVV.